This TCR beta chain was observed in a study of T cell changes during pregnancy in multiple sclerosis. This CDR3 region has 14 residues. The germline gives CDR1 KGHSH, CDR2 LQKENI. V was trimmed by 1 base and J by 6 bases, leaving 12 bases between them. TCRdb keeps only in-frame clones here, not all; method: immunoSEQ multiplex PCR. The repertoire includes tens of thousands of clones, about 92% of them detected once, and 2% to 2.5% sits in the top ten. This sequence was found in a female donor in good health, enrolled as a control in a pregnancy study. The rearrangement joins TRBV18 to TRBJ1-2; D call uncertain. The sequenced sample was peripheral blood, obtained in the second trimester of pregnancy. CDR3 sequence reads: CASSPRREPDGYTF. As DNA, the CDR3 is TGTGCCAGCTCACCACGGCGGGAGCCGGATGGCTACACCTTC.